These T cell receptor beta chains were read from a single sample in a study of T-cell memory formation after mild COVID-19. TCRdb independently ran MiXCR on the 5' RACE reads; one entry per CDR3 protein. The sample contains a few hundred thousand distinct CDR3 sequences, less than 25% of which appear only once. The source material was PBMCs or a T cell subset sorted from them (not recorded which). The receptors were sampled from an adult woman who had mild COVID-19 (a few samples of this study predate the infection). Cell type and time point are not known. CDR3s include the opening cysteine and the closing phenylalanine or tryptophan. The order of the fields is CDR3 DNA, CDR3 protein, J gene, D gene, clone size, V gene. D genes are given only for firm matches. Not every row has a clone size; where given, it reads once, few, many or a size class.

cdr3_nt: TGTGCCAGCAGCTTAGGAACTAGGAACGAGCAGTACTTC
cdr3_aa: CASSLGTRNEQYF
j_call: TRBJ2-7
d_call: .
clone_size: .
v_call: TRBV7-9

cdr3_nt: TGCGCCAGCAGTGAACCTTATCGGGGGGTCTATGGCTACACCTTC
cdr3_aa: CASSEPYRGVYGYTF
j_call: TRBJ1-2
d_call: .
clone_size: .
v_call: TRBV23-1

cdr3_nt: TGTGCCAGCAGCTTTAGGACTAGCGGGACCCTTTCCTACAATGAGCAGTTCTTC
cdr3_aa: CASSFRTSGTLSYNEQFF
j_call: TRBJ2-1
d_call: TRBD2
clone_size: few
v_call: TRBV11-3

cdr3_nt: TGCGCCAGCAGCCCCCTCCCGACCGATGAGCAGTTCTTC
cdr3_aa: CASSPLPTDEQFF
j_call: TRBJ2-1
d_call: .
clone_size: .
v_call: TRBV4-1

cdr3_nt: TGTGCCAGCAGCTTAGTACAGGGTCTCAATCAGCCCCAGCATTTT
cdr3_aa: CASSLVQGLNQPQHF
j_call: TRBJ1-5
d_call: .
clone_size: few
v_call: TRBV7-6

cdr3_nt: TGCGCCAGCAGAAAGGGCGGGACAGGGTACGACGAGCAGTACTTC
cdr3_aa: CASRKGGTGYDEQYF
j_call: TRBJ2-7
d_call: TRBD1
clone_size: .
v_call: TRBV5-1

cdr3_nt: TGTGCCAGCAGTTTGGGGTGGGGCACCGGGGAGCTGTTTTTT
cdr3_aa: CASSLGWGTGELFF
j_call: TRBJ2-2
d_call: .
clone_size: .
v_call: TRBV12-3/TRBV12-4

cdr3_nt: TGTGCCAGCAGCCAGCCTAATTCCCGGGACAGGGATATAGAGCAGTACTTC
cdr3_aa: CASSQPNSRDRDIEQYF
j_call: TRBJ2-7
d_call: TRBD1
clone_size: .
v_call: TRBV3-1

cdr3_nt: TGTGCCAGCAGCTTGATTGGGACAGGGGGCGGCTATGGCTACACCTTC
cdr3_aa: CASSLIGTGGGYGYTF
j_call: TRBJ1-2
d_call: TRBD1
clone_size: few
v_call: TRBV5-6

cdr3_nt: TGTGCCAGCAGCGTAGGATTAGCGGGAGTGGGCCGCGAGCAGTACTTC
cdr3_aa: CASSVGLAGVGREQYF
j_call: TRBJ2-7
d_call: TRBD2
clone_size: .
v_call: TRBV9

cdr3_nt: TGTGCCAGCAGTGACTCGGCCTGGAACACTGAAGCTTTCTTT
cdr3_aa: CASSDSAWNTEAFF
j_call: TRBJ1-1
d_call: .
clone_size: few
v_call: TRBV6-4

cdr3_nt: TGCAGTGCTAGAGAACCCCTAGCGGGAGACCACGAGCAGTACTTC
cdr3_aa: CSAREPLAGDHEQYF
j_call: TRBJ2-7
d_call: TRBD2
clone_size: .
v_call: TRBV20-1

cdr3_nt: TGTGCCTGGAGTGTACGGGGACTAGCGGGAGTCAAGCCGTACTTC
cdr3_aa: CAWSVRGLAGVKPYF
j_call: TRBJ2-7
d_call: TRBD2
clone_size: few
v_call: TRBV30

cdr3_nt: TGTGCCAGCAGCGCCCCCACCGGGACACCCAGCACAGATACGCAGTATTTT
cdr3_aa: CASSAPTGTPSTDTQYF
j_call: TRBJ2-3
d_call: .
clone_size: few
v_call: TRBV9

cdr3_nt: TGCAGTGCTAGAGGGACTAGCGGGGCTTACAATGAGCAGTTCTTC
cdr3_aa: CSARGTSGAYNEQFF
j_call: TRBJ2-1
d_call: TRBD2
clone_size: .
v_call: TRBV20-1

cdr3_nt: TGTGCCAGCAGCAAGGGACTAGCGGGAGGGGAGACCCAGTACTTC
cdr3_aa: CASSKGLAGGETQYF
j_call: TRBJ2-5
d_call: TRBD2
clone_size: .
v_call: TRBV7-2

cdr3_nt: TGTGCCACCAGTGATGTCGCCGGGGGGGGAGATCAGCCCCAGCATTTT
cdr3_aa: CATSDVAGGGDQPQHF
j_call: TRBJ1-5
d_call: .
clone_size: few
v_call: TRBV24-1

cdr3_nt: TGTGCCAGCAGTTTAGGTTCCTATAATTCACCCCTCCACTTT
cdr3_aa: CASSLGSYNSPLHF
j_call: TRBJ1-6
d_call: .
clone_size: many
v_call: TRBV12-3/TRBV12-4

cdr3_nt: TGTGCCTGGTACCGTCTATCTGGGGCCAACGTCCTGACTTTC
cdr3_aa: CAWYRLSGANVLTF
j_call: TRBJ2-6
d_call: .
clone_size: .
v_call: TRBV30

cdr3_nt: TGTGCCAGCAGTTCACCCCGGACAGTCTTAGGTGAGCAGTTCTTC
cdr3_aa: CASSSPRTVLGEQFF
j_call: TRBJ2-1
d_call: .
clone_size: .
v_call: TRBV28

cdr3_nt: TGTGCCAGCAGCGTAGGGGGGGAGGTCTATACGCAGTATTTT
cdr3_aa: CASSVGGEVYTQYF
j_call: TRBJ2-3
d_call: .
clone_size: .
v_call: TRBV9

cdr3_nt: TGTGCCACCGCGGGAGGACGGGTTGAGCAGTTCTTC
cdr3_aa: CATAGGRVEQFF
j_call: TRBJ2-1
d_call: TRBD2
clone_size: few
v_call: TRBV15

cdr3_nt: TGTGCCAGCAGCTTAGATGGGACAGGGCCATATGGCTACACCTTC
cdr3_aa: CASSLDGTGPYGYTF
j_call: TRBJ1-2
d_call: TRBD1
clone_size: few
v_call: TRBV7-6

cdr3_nt: TGTGCCTGGAGGGAACACGACACAGATACGCAGTATTTT
cdr3_aa: CAWREHDTDTQYF
j_call: TRBJ2-3
d_call: .
clone_size: .
v_call: TRBV30

cdr3_nt: TGTGCCATCAGTGAAATGTTCTCGGGGGAGCAGTACTTC
cdr3_aa: CAISEMFSGEQYF
j_call: TRBJ2-7
d_call: .
clone_size: few
v_call: TRBV10-3

cdr3_nt: TGTGCCAGCAGTATCCACGCGAATGAGCAGTTCTTC
cdr3_aa: CASSIHANEQFF
j_call: TRBJ2-1
d_call: .
clone_size: .
v_call: TRBV12-3/TRBV12-4

cdr3_nt: TGTGCCAGCTCACCTGACAAACTAGCCAAAAACATTCAGTACTTC
cdr3_aa: CASSPDKLAKNIQYF
j_call: TRBJ2-4
d_call: .
clone_size: .
v_call: TRBV18

cdr3_nt: TGTGCCAGCAGCTTGGGACGGATTAATCAGCCCCAGCATTTT
cdr3_aa: CASSLGRINQPQHF
j_call: TRBJ1-5
d_call: .
clone_size: .
v_call: TRBV27

cdr3_nt: TGTGCCAGCAGAAGGTTGGCAGGGGGCCTGGAGACCCAGTACTTC
cdr3_aa: CASRRLAGGLETQYF
j_call: TRBJ2-5
d_call: TRBD1
clone_size: .
v_call: TRBV2

cdr3_nt: TGTGCCAGCAGTCCCGACAGGGGGCCAGGCGATGAGCAGTTCTTC
cdr3_aa: CASSPDRGPGDEQFF
j_call: TRBJ2-1
d_call: TRBD1
clone_size: .
v_call: TRBV12-3/TRBV12-4

cdr3_nt: TGTGCCAGCACGCCGTGGACAGGTTCCTACGAGCAGTACTTC
cdr3_aa: CASTPWTGSYEQYF
j_call: TRBJ2-7
d_call: TRBD1
clone_size: .
v_call: TRBV27

cdr3_nt: TGTGCCAGTAGTATAGGACAGCTGGATGGCTACACCTTC
cdr3_aa: CASSIGQLDGYTF
j_call: TRBJ1-2
d_call: .
clone_size: .
v_call: TRBV19

cdr3_nt: TGCAGTGGCAGGACAGGGACCGGGGCCGAGCAGTACTTC
cdr3_aa: CSGRTGTGAEQYF
j_call: TRBJ2-7
d_call: TRBD1
clone_size: few
v_call: TRBV20-1

cdr3_nt: TGTGCCAGCAGCGCACTAACTTATGAGCAGTTCTTC
cdr3_aa: CASSALTYEQFF
j_call: TRBJ2-1
d_call: .
clone_size: few
v_call: TRBV11-2

cdr3_nt: TGCAGCGTTGTAGGGACTAGCGGGACCTCCTACAATGAGCAGTTCTTC
cdr3_aa: CSVVGTSGTSYNEQFF
j_call: TRBJ2-1
d_call: TRBD2
clone_size: .
v_call: TRBV29-1

cdr3_nt: TGCAGTGCTCGGGCGGGGCAGGGGAGAATCCCCTACGAGCAGTACTTC
cdr3_aa: CSARAGQGRIPYEQYF
j_call: TRBJ2-7
d_call: .
clone_size: few
v_call: TRBV20-1

cdr3_nt: TGTGCCAGCAGTCAAAAAGCGCGACCGGGACAGGGGGCCCAAGAGACCCAGTACTTC
cdr3_aa: CASSQKARPGQGAQETQYF
j_call: TRBJ2-5
d_call: TRBD1
clone_size: once
v_call: TRBV12-3/TRBV12-4

cdr3_nt: TGTGCCAGTAGTTCCCGGCGGGGCAGGGCCTCCTACGAGCAGTACTTC
cdr3_aa: CASSSRRGRASYEQYF
j_call: TRBJ2-7
d_call: .
clone_size: .
v_call: TRBV19

cdr3_nt: TGCAGCGTTGAAGTCGCGGGCTCACCCCTCCACTTT
cdr3_aa: CSVEVAGSPLHF
j_call: TRBJ1-6
d_call: .
clone_size: .
v_call: TRBV29-1

cdr3_nt: TGTGCCAGCAGCGAGGACACCAGGAGGGGCACTGAAGCTTTCTTT
cdr3_aa: CASSEDTRRGTEAFF
j_call: TRBJ1-1
d_call: .
clone_size: .
v_call: TRBV5-6

cdr3_nt: TGTGCCAGCAGTTACTCGGGACTAAAGCAAGAGACCCAGTACTTC
cdr3_aa: CASSYSGLKQETQYF
j_call: TRBJ2-5
d_call: TRBD2
clone_size: few
v_call: TRBV6-2/TRBV6-3

cdr3_nt: TGTGCCAGCAGCGCCCTGACAGGGCATCACACAGATACGCAGTATTTT
cdr3_aa: CASSALTGHHTDTQYF
j_call: TRBJ2-3
d_call: TRBD1
clone_size: .
v_call: TRBV11-2

cdr3_nt: TGTGCCAGCAGTGAAGCGGCGCCAGGGTATGAAAAACTGTTTTTT
cdr3_aa: CASSEAAPGYEKLFF
j_call: TRBJ1-4
d_call: .
clone_size: few
v_call: TRBV2

cdr3_nt: TGTGCCAGCAGGTCGGGACAGGGGGTGCCTCCGGAGACCCAGTACTTC
cdr3_aa: CASRSGQGVPPETQYF
j_call: TRBJ2-5
d_call: TRBD1
clone_size: .
v_call: TRBV12-3/TRBV12-4

cdr3_nt: TGTGCCAGCAGTGGTCAGGCGGGGGGTTACTACAATGAGCAGTTCTTC
cdr3_aa: CASSGQAGGYYNEQFF
j_call: TRBJ2-1
d_call: TRBD2
clone_size: .
v_call: TRBV7-6

cdr3_nt: TGTGCCAGCAGATTCCCGGGACGGGGTTTGGGGTGGTACTTC
cdr3_aa: CASRFPGRGLGWYF
j_call: TRBJ2-7
d_call: .
clone_size: .
v_call: TRBV6-1

cdr3_nt: TGCGCCAGCAGCTTGGCCTCAGGGGCGCAAGAGACCCAGTACTTC
cdr3_aa: CASSLASGAQETQYF
j_call: TRBJ2-5
d_call: .
clone_size: .
v_call: TRBV5-1

cdr3_nt: TGTGCCAGCAGCACTAGATTACAGGGTTTGAACTATGGCTACACCTTC
cdr3_aa: CASSTRLQGLNYGYTF
j_call: TRBJ1-2
d_call: .
clone_size: .
v_call: TRBV11-2

cdr3_nt: TGCAGTGCTCGCCGAGCCGGGGCCCTTGGGACTGAAGCTTTCTTT
cdr3_aa: CSARRAGALGTEAFF
j_call: TRBJ1-1
d_call: .
clone_size: .
v_call: TRBV20-1

cdr3_nt: TGCAGTGCTAGCGGGAGGGCCGACGAGCAGTACTTC
cdr3_aa: CSASGRADEQYF
j_call: TRBJ2-7
d_call: TRBD2
clone_size: .
v_call: TRBV20-1

cdr3_nt: TGTGCCAGCACCCCTTGGGGGGGTGATGGCTACACCTTC
cdr3_aa: CASTPWGGDGYTF
j_call: TRBJ1-2
d_call: .
clone_size: .
v_call: TRBV25-1

cdr3_nt: TGCAGTGCTAGTAACCCCTCTAGGAACACCGGGGAGCTGTTTTTT
cdr3_aa: CSASNPSRNTGELFF
j_call: TRBJ2-2
d_call: .
clone_size: few
v_call: TRBV20-1

cdr3_nt: TGCAGTGCTAGTATGGGGTCTGGGGCCAACGTCCTGACTTTC
cdr3_aa: CSASMGSGANVLTF
j_call: TRBJ2-6
d_call: .
clone_size: .
v_call: TRBV20-1

cdr3_nt: TGTGCCAGCAGCCTTCGCGGGAGGAAGAATGAGCAGTTCTTC
cdr3_aa: CASSLRGRKNEQFF
j_call: TRBJ2-1
d_call: TRBD2
clone_size: few
v_call: TRBV7-9

cdr3_nt: TGTGCCAGCACCTACGGGGCGTCGAACCAAGAGACCCAGTACTTC
cdr3_aa: CASTYGASNQETQYF
j_call: TRBJ2-5
d_call: .
clone_size: .
v_call: TRBV6-6

cdr3_nt: TGCAGTGCTATCCTGAACACTGAAGCTTTCTTT
cdr3_aa: CSAILNTEAFF
j_call: TRBJ1-1
d_call: .
clone_size: .
v_call: TRBV20-1

cdr3_nt: TGTGCCATCAGTGAGATGAGTGAGCAGTTCTTC
cdr3_aa: CAISEMSEQFF
j_call: TRBJ2-1
d_call: .
clone_size: .
v_call: TRBV10-3

cdr3_nt: TGCAGTGCCCAACCAGACAGGACCTCCTACGAGCAGTACTTC
cdr3_aa: CSAQPDRTSYEQYF
j_call: TRBJ2-7
d_call: .
clone_size: .
v_call: TRBV20-1

cdr3_nt: TGTGCCACCAGTGACCCGGGACACGACTATGGCTACACCTTC
cdr3_aa: CATSDPGHDYGYTF
j_call: TRBJ1-2
d_call: .
clone_size: few
v_call: TRBV24-1